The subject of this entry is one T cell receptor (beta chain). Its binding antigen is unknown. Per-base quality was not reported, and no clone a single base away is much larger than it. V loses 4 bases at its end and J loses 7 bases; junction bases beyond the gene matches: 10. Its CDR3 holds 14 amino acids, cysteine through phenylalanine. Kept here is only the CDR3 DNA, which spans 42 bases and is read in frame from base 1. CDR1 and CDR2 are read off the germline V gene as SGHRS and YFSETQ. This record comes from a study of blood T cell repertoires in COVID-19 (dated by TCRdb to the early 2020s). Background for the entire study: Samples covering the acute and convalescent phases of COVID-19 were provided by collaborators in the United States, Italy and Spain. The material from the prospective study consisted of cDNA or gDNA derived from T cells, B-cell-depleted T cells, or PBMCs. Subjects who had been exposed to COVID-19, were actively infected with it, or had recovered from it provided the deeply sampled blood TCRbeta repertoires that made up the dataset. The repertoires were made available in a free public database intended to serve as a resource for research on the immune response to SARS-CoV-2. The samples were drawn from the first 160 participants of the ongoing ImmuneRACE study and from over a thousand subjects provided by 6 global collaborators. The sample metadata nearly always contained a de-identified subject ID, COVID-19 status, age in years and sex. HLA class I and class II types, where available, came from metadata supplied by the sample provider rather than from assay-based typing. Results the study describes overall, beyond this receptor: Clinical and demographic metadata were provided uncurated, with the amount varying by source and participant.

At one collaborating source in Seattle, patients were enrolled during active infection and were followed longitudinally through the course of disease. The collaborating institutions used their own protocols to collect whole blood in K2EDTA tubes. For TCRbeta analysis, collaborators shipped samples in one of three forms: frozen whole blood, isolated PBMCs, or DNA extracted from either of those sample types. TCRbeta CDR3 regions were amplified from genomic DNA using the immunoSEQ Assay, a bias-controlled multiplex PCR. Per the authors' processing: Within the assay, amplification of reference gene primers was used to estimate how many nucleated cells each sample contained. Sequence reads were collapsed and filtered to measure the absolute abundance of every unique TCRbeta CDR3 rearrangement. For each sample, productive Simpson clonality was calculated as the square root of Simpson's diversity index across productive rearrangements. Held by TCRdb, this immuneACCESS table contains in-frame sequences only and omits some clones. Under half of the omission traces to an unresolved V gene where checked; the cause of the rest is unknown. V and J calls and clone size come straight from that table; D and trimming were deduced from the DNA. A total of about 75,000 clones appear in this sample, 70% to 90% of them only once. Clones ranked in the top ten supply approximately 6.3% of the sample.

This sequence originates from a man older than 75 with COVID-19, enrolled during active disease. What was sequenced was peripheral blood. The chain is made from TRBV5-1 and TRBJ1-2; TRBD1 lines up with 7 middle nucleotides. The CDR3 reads CASSIQGSQGGYTF. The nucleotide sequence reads TGCGCCAGCAGCATACAGGGGAGTCAAGGTGGCTACACCTTC. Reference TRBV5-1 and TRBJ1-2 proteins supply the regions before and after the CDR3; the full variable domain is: KAGVTQTPRYLIKTRGQQVTLSCSPISGHRSVSWYQQTPGQGLQFLFEYFSETQRNKGNFPGRFSGRQFSNSRSEMNVSTLELGDSALYLCASSIQGSQGGYTFGSGTRLTVV.